The rows below give T cell receptor beta chains drawn from one sample of a study of STAT5B mutations in CD4+ large granular lymphocyte leukemia. The assay was immunoSEQ multiplex PCR, and TCRdb's table has in-frame clones only and misses some. The sample includes around 30,000 clones, just under 75% of them seen just once. Material for sequencing was CD4+ T cells from blood buffy coats. All receptors derive from a human donor in good health. Both conserved end residues are part of each CDR3. Each record gives: D gene, J gene, V gene, clone size, CDR3 DNA, CDR3 protein. D genes are given only for firm matches. Where a row states a size, it is once, few, many or the class of an expanded clone; other rows omit it.

d_gene: TRBD2; j_gene: TRBJ2-2; v_gene: TRBV7-2; abundance: once; CDR3nt: TGTGCCAGCAGCTTAGGTCGGGGCGGGAGACCAACCGGGGAGCTGTTTTTT; CDR3aa: CASSLGRGGRPTGELFF
d_gene: TRBD2; j_gene: TRBJ2-7; v_gene: TRBV5-1; abundance: -; CDR3nt: TGCGCCAGCAGCTTGTGGGAGGCTACTAGCGGGAGGACCTACGAGCAGTACTTC; CDR3aa: CASSLWEATSGRTYEQYF
d_gene: -; j_gene: TRBJ2-7; v_gene: TRBV11-2; abundance: -; CDR3nt: TGTGCCAGCAGCTTGGACAGTCCCACCCGGGCGCAGTACTTC; CDR3aa: CASSLDSPTRAQYF
d_gene: -; j_gene: TRBJ1-1; v_gene: TRBV7-9; abundance: -; CDR3nt: TGTGCCAGCAGCTTTGTATCGGGGGGGAACACTGAAGCTTTCTTT; CDR3aa: CASSFVSGGNTEAFF
d_gene: TRBD2; j_gene: TRBJ2-2; v_gene: TRBV7-8; abundance: -; CDR3nt: TGTGCCAGCAGCCGTCAGCGGGACCTCACCGGGGAGCTGTTTTTT; CDR3aa: CASSRQRDLTGELFF
d_gene: TRBD1; j_gene: TRBJ1-1; v_gene: TRBV7-9; abundance: few; CDR3nt: TGTGCCAGCAGCGCGCGGACAGGGCAGACTGAAGCTTTCTTT; CDR3aa: CASSARTGQTEAFF
d_gene: -; j_gene: TRBJ1-6; v_gene: TRBV10-3; abundance: -; CDR3nt: TGTGCCATCAGTGACCGGAGGAATACCTATAATTCACCCCTCCACTTT; CDR3aa: CAISDRRNTYNSPLHF
d_gene: -; j_gene: TRBJ1-1; v_gene: TRBV6-5; abundance: -; CDR3nt: TGTGCCAGCAGTCAATTAGTGACAGGCGTTTCAAAAGCTTTCTTT; CDR3aa: CASSQLVTGVSKAFF
d_gene: -; j_gene: TRBJ1-3; v_gene: TRBV10-3; abundance: -; CDR3nt: TGTGCCATCAGTCAGGACCTCTACTCTGGAAACACCATATATTTT; CDR3aa: CAISQDLYSGNTIYF
d_gene: TRBD2; j_gene: TRBJ2-7; v_gene: TRBV7-8; abundance: few; CDR3nt: TGTGCCAGCAGCTTAACGGGTCTAGCGGCCCTAAATCGCGAGCAGTACTTC; CDR3aa: CASSLTGLAALNREQYF
d_gene: TRBD2; j_gene: TRBJ2-1; v_gene: TRBV7-3; abundance: -; CDR3nt: TGTGCCAGCAGCCGGACTAGCGGCATGTACAATGAGCAGTTCTTC; CDR3aa: CASSRTSGMYNEQFF
d_gene: -; j_gene: TRBJ1-1; v_gene: TRBV7-2; abundance: -; CDR3nt: TGTGCCAGCAGGGCGACACGGAACACTGAAGCTTTCTTT; CDR3aa: CASRATRNTEAFF
d_gene: -; j_gene: TRBJ1-5; v_gene: TRBV7-2; abundance: -; CDR3nt: TGTGCCAGCAGCTTCCCTTTTCAGCCCCAGCATTTT; CDR3aa: CASSFPFQPQHF
d_gene: -; j_gene: TRBJ2-1; v_gene: TRBV11-2; abundance: -; CDR3nt: TGTGCCAGCAGCCCCACAGGGTTTTCCTACAATGAGCAGTTCTTC; CDR3aa: CASSPTGFSYNEQFF
d_gene: TRBD1; j_gene: TRBJ2-3; v_gene: TRBV10-3; abundance: -; CDR3nt: TGTGCCATCAGTGGACAGGGTACAGATACGCAGTATTTT; CDR3aa: CAISGQGTDTQYF
d_gene: TRBD1; j_gene: TRBJ2-7; v_gene: TRBV5-1; abundance: -; CDR3nt: TGCGCCAGCAGCTCCCCCCAGGGGGTCAGCTGGCACTTC; CDR3aa: CASSSPQGVSWHF
d_gene: TRBD1; j_gene: TRBJ1-5; v_gene: TRBV6-6; abundance: once; CDR3nt: TGTGCCAGCAGTTTCGACAGGGAGCAGCATTTT; CDR3aa: CASSFDREQHF
d_gene: TRBD2; j_gene: TRBJ2-5; v_gene: TRBV9; abundance: -; CDR3nt: TGTGCCAGCAGCGCCTCACTAGCGGGAATAGAGACCCAGTACTTC; CDR3aa: CASSASLAGIETQYF
d_gene: TRBD2; j_gene: TRBJ2-1; v_gene: TRBV7-3; abundance: -; CDR3nt: TGTGCCAGCAGCTTAGGCGGGAGCCGGGACAATGAGCAGTTCTTC; CDR3aa: CASSLGGSRDNEQFF
d_gene: -; j_gene: TRBJ2-3; v_gene: TRBV6-1; abundance: once; CDR3nt: TGTGCCAGCACGGAACAGATTACAGATACGCAGTATTTT; CDR3aa: CASTEQITDTQYF
d_gene: -; j_gene: TRBJ1-3; v_gene: TRBV30; abundance: -; CDR3nt: TGTGCCTGGGGCCAGGGCCTAAGCTCTGGAAACACCATATATTTT; CDR3aa: CAWGQGLSSGNTIYF
d_gene: -; j_gene: TRBJ1-1; v_gene: TRBV19; abundance: -; CDR3nt: TGTGCCAGTACCCCGACGGGCACCCACACTGAAGCTTTCTTT; CDR3aa: CASTPTGTHTEAFF
d_gene: -; j_gene: TRBJ2-7; v_gene: TRBV28; abundance: -; CDR3nt: TGTGCCAGCAGTCAACCGCTAATCACCGAGCAGTACTTC; CDR3aa: CASSQPLITEQYF
d_gene: TRBD2; j_gene: TRBJ2-3; v_gene: TRBV7-9; abundance: -; CDR3nt: TGTGCCAGCAGCTTGGGCGGCGGGAGAGCGGATACGCAGTATTTT; CDR3aa: CASSLGGGRADTQYF
d_gene: TRBD1; j_gene: TRBJ1-2; v_gene: TRBV15; abundance: -; CDR3nt: TGTGCCACCAGCAGAGACCGACAGGGGGTGTGGGATGGCTACACCTTC; CDR3aa: CATSRDRQGVWDGYTF
d_gene: -; j_gene: TRBJ1-2; v_gene: TRBV5-4; abundance: -; CDR3nt: TGTGCCAGCAGCTTGGCCAGGGATACCTATGGCTACACCTTC; CDR3aa: CASSLARDTYGYTF
d_gene: TRBD1; j_gene: TRBJ2-2; v_gene: TRBV30; abundance: -; CDR3nt: TGTGCCTGGAGTTTGATAGTCGGGACAGGGGGCACCGGGGAGCTGTTTTTT; CDR3aa: CAWSLIVGTGGTGELFF
d_gene: -; j_gene: TRBJ2-1; v_gene: TRBV5-1; abundance: few; CDR3nt: TGCGCCAGCAGCTTAAACAGGGAGTATGAGCAGTTCTTC; CDR3aa: CASSLNREYEQFF
d_gene: -; j_gene: TRBJ2-2; v_gene: TRBV5-1; abundance: -; CDR3nt: TGCGCCAGCAGCTTGGTACAGTCTGTCACCGGGGAGCTGTTTTTT; CDR3aa: CASSLVQSVTGELFF